A selection of T cell receptor beta chains follows, all from one sample in a study of T cell repertoires in cytomegalovirus infection. TCRdb passed the reads through MiXCR, listing each CDR3 protein once. The sample shows roughly 300,000 distinct CDR3 sequences, more than 9% of them seen only once. Sequenced sample: PBMCs. The receptor set was obtained from a human donor in good health (CMV status not recorded). Some clones in this sample may be carry-over from other donors' samples. Both conserved end residues are part of each CDR3. The D gene is left open where the match is weak. Rows may omit the clone size; those that give it use once, few, many or a size class.

NA	TRBJ2-5	NA	TRBV15	CATSRDGGQETQYF	TGTGCCACCAGCAGAGACGGGGGTCAAGAGACCCAGTACTTC
TRBD1	TRBJ2-7	many	TRBV19	CASSSRTGAYEQYF	TGTGCCAGTAGTTCAAGGACAGGGGCCTACGAGCAGTACTTC
NA	TRBJ2-1	NA	TRBV7-9	CASSGLSNEQFF	TGTGCCAGCAGCGGTCTATCCAATGAGCAGTTCTTC
NA	TRBJ1-1	few	TRBV18	CASRPVRDNTEAFF	TGTGCCAGCCGTCCTGTACGCGATAACACTGAAGCTTTCTTT
NA	TRBJ1-2	NA	TRBV12-3/TRBV12-4	CASSPFLENYGYTF	TGTGCCAGCAGTCCCTTCTTAGAGAACTATGGCTACACCTTC
NA	TRBJ2-7	few	TRBV7-2	CASSSPPRRNSYEQYF	TGTGCCAGCAGCTCACCTCCGCGGCGGAACTCCTACGAGCAGTACTTC
TRBD2	TRBJ2-1	few	TRBV4-3	CASSQWTRPDEQFF	TGCGCCAGCAGCCAATGGACTAGACCCGATGAGCAGTTCTTC
NA	TRBJ2-5	NA	TRBV20-1	CSAKVSGRQETQYF	TGCAGTGCTAAGGTCTCTGGCCGCCAAGAGACCCAGTACTTC
NA	TRBJ2-2	many	TRBV12-3/TRBV12-4	CASSFGGIFSGELFF	TGTGCCAGCAGTTTTGGCGGGATTTTCTCCGGGGAGCTGTTTTTT
NA	TRBJ2-3	many	TRBV5-5	CASKEAPTTDTQYF	TGTGCCAGCAAGGAGGCACCCACCACAGATACGCAGTATTTT
NA	TRBJ2-3	few	TRBV12-3/TRBV12-4	CASSLVAASTDTQYF	TGTGCCAGCAGTTTAGTAGCGGCAAGCACAGATACGCAGTATTTT
TRBD2	TRBJ2-2	NA	TRBV14	CASSRGGVTGELFF	TGTGCCAGCAGCCGCGGGGGAGTCACCGGGGAGCTGTTTTTT
NA	TRBJ2-3	NA	TRBV6-5	CASSRGTRSPDTQYF	TGTGCCAGCAGTCGGGGGACAAGAAGTCCAGATACGCAGTATTTT
TRBD2	TRBJ2-1	many	TRBV7-2	CASSHPSTSGSVISSYNEQFF	TGTGCCAGCAGCCACCCCTCGACTAGCGGTTCTGTAATCAGCTCCTACAATGAGCAGTTCTTC
NA	TRBJ1-5	many	TRBV20-1	CSASRTVNQPQHF	TGCAGTGCTAGTCGGACAGTCAATCAGCCCCAGCATTTT
TRBD1	TRBJ1-3	many	TRBV7-2	CASRGDRDGNTIYF	TGTGCCAGCAGAGGGGACAGGGACGGAAACACCATATATTTT
NA	TRBJ2-2	few	TRBV11-2	CASSLRRANTGELFF	TGTGCCAGCAGCTTACGGCGTGCGAACACCGGGGAGCTGTTTTTT
TRBD1	TRBJ2-2	few	TRBV7-9	CASRGQAVGELFF	TGTGCCAGCAGGGGACAGGCAGTCGGGGAGCTGTTTTTT
NA	TRBJ1-3	many	TRBV7-2	CASSPRQEAGNTIYF	TGTGCCAGCAGCCCTCGGCAGGAGGCTGGAAACACCATATATTTT
NA	TRBJ2-5	many	TRBV7-2	CASSLKETQYF	TGTGCCAGCAGCTTAAAAGAGACCCAGTACTTC
NA	TRBJ2-3	few	TRBV4-1	CASSQDWRDGDTQYF	TGTGCCAGCAGCCAAGATTGGAGGGATGGAGATACGCAGTATTTT
NA	TRBJ1-1	few	TRBV6-2/TRBV6-3	CASRNNAGEEAFF	TGTGCCAGCAGAAATAACGCGGGCGAGGAAGCTTTCTTT
NA	TRBJ2-5	NA	TRBV6-2/TRBV6-3	CASSSPPFTQYF	TGTGCCAGCAGTTCCCCCCCTTTTACCCAGTACTTC
NA	TRBJ1-5	NA	TRBV12-3/TRBV12-4	CASSFPGQSNQPQHF	TGTGCCAGCAGTTTTCCCGGACAGAGCAATCAGCCCCAGCATTTT
NA	TRBJ2-7	many	TRBV7-8	CASSLGSRTYEQYF	TGTGCCAGCAGCTTAGGAAGCAGGACCTACGAGCAGTACTTC
NA	TRBJ2-7	few	TRBV27	CASSFQHVSDEQYF	TGTGCCAGCAGTTTCCAACACGTCTCTGACGAGCAGTACTTC
NA	TRBJ2-1	NA	TRBV9	CASSVSPSPYNEQFF	TGTGCCAGCAGCGTCTCCCCAAGTCCCTACAATGAGCAGTTCTTC
NA	TRBJ2-1	NA	TRBV7-9	CASSLGDYSEQFF	TGTGCCAGCAGCTTGGGGGATTATAGTGAGCAGTTCTTC
TRBD2	TRBJ2-4	few	TRBV7-2	CASSSMTSGGENIQYF	TGTGCCAGCAGCTCAATGACTAGCGGGGGGGAAAACATTCAGTACTTC
TRBD2	TRBJ2-1	few	TRBV9	CASSVDGTNNEQFF	TGTGCCAGCAGCGTAGATGGGACTAACAATGAGCAGTTCTTC
TRBD1	TRBJ2-2	NA	TRBV6-2/TRBV6-3	CASSEDRAFGELFF	TGTGCCAGCAGCGAGGACAGGGCTTTCGGGGAGCTGTTTTTT
TRBD2	TRBJ2-1	many	TRBV7-2	CASSFISQRGEQFF	TGTGCCAGCAGCTTCATTTCCCAGCGGGGCGAGCAGTTCTTC
TRBD2	TRBJ2-3	many	TRBV25-1	CASSPKASGMADTQYF	TGTGCCAGCAGTCCCAAGGCTAGCGGGATGGCAGATACGCAGTATTTT
NA	TRBJ1-2	few	TRBV6-8	CASSYSNTGGNYGYTF	TGTGCCAGCAGTTACTCGAATACAGGAGGAAACTATGGCTACACCTTC
TRBD1	TRBJ2-6	NA	TRBV15	CATSSPGQGGSGANVLTF	TGTGCCACCAGCAGCCCGGGACAGGGGGGTTCTGGGGCCAACGTCCTGACTTTC
NA	TRBJ2-1	NA	TRBV7-2	CASSPRGRVNEQFF	TGTGCCAGCAGCCCGAGGGGAAGGGTGAATGAGCAGTTCTTC
TRBD2	TRBJ2-3	NA	TRBV10-3	CAISEGLAADTQYF	TGTGCCATCAGTGAAGGACTAGCCGCAGATACGCAGTATTTT
NA	TRBJ1-2	NA	TRBV12-3/TRBV12-4	CASSLREANYGYTF	TGTGCCAGCAGTTTAAGGGAAGCTAACTATGGCTACACCTTC
NA	TRBJ2-7	many	TRBV7-4	CASSLDIRYEQYF	TGTGCCAGCAGCTTAGACATTCGATACGAGCAGTACTTC
NA	TRBJ2-5	few	TRBV18	CASSPPSGVQETQYF	TGTGCCAGCTCACCACCCTCTGGGGTCCAAGAGACCCAGTACTTC
TRBD2	TRBJ2-4	NA	TRBV28	CASSSQGGGYDIQYF	TGTGCCAGCAGTTCACAGGGCGGGGGGTACGACATTCAGTACTTC